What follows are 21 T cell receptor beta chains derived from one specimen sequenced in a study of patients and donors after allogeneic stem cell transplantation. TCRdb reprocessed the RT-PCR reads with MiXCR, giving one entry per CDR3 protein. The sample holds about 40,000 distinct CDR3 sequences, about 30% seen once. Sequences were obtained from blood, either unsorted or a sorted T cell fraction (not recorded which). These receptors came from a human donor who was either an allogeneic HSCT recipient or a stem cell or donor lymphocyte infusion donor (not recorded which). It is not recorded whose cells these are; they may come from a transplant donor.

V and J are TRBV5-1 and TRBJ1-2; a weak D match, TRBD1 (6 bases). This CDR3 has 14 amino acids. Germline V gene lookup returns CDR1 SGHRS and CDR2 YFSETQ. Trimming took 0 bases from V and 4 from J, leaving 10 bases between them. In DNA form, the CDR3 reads TGCGCCAGCAGCTTGGATGGGACAACCTATGGCTACACCTTC. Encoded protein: CASSLDGTTYGYTF.

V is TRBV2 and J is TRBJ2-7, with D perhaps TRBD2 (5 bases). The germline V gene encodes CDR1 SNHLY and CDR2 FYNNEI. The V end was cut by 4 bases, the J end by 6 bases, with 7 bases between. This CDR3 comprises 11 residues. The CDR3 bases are TGTGCCAGCAGTGCGGGGTCCGAGCAGTACTTC. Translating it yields CASSAGSEQYF.

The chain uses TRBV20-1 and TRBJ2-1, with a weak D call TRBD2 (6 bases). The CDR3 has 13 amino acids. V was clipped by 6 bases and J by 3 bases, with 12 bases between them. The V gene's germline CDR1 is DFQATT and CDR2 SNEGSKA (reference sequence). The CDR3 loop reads CSASSGLYNEQFF. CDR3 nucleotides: TGCAGTGCCAGTAGCGGCCTCTACAATGAGCAGTTCTTC.

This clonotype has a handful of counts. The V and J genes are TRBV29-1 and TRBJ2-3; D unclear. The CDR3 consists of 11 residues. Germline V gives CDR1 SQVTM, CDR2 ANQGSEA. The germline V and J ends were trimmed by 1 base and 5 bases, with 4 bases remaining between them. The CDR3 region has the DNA TGCAGCGTTGAAGGGGTAGATACGCAGTATTTT. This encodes CSVEGVDTQYF.

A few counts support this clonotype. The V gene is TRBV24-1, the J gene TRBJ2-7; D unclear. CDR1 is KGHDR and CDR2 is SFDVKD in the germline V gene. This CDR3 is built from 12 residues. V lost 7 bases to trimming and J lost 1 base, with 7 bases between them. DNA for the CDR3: TGTGCCACCAGCCGGAATTCCTACGAGCAGTACTTC. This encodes CATSRNSYEQYF.

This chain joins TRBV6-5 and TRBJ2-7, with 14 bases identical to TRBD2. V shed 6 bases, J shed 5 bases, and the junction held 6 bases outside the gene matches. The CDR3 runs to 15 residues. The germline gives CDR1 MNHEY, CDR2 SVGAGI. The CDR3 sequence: CASRGLAGEIDEQYF. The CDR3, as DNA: TGTGCCAGCAGGGGACTAGCGGGAGAAATCGACGAGCAGTACTTC.

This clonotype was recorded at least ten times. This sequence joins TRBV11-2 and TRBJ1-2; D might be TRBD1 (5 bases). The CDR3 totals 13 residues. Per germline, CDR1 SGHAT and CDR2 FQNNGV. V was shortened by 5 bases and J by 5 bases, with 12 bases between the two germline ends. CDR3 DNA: TGTGCCAGCAGCGGACATGGGGTATATGGCTACACCTTC. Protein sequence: CASSGHGVYGYTF.

DNA of the CDR3: TGTGCCACCAGTGACCCGGACCAGAGTGGGTACGAGCAGTACTTC. It translates to CATSDPDQSGYEQYF. J is TRBJ2-7 and V is TRBV24-1; D is ambiguous. Germline V gene data show CDR1 as KGHDR and CDR2 as SFDVKD. The CDR3 is made up of 15 amino acids. Trimming left V 4 bases short and J 4 bases short, with 16 bases between.

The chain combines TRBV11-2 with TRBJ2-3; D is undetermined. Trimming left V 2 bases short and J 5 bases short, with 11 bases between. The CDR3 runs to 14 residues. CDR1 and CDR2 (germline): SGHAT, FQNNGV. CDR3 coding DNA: TGTGCCAGCAGCTTATTGCAGGTGAGAGATACGCAGTATTTT. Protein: CASSLLQVRDTQYF.

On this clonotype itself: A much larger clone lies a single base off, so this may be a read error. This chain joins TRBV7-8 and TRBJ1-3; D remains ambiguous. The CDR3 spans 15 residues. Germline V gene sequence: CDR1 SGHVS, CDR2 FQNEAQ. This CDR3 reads CASSFRRSSGNTLYF. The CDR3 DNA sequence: TGTGCCAGCAGCTTCCGACGGTCCTCTGGAAACACCTTATATTTT.

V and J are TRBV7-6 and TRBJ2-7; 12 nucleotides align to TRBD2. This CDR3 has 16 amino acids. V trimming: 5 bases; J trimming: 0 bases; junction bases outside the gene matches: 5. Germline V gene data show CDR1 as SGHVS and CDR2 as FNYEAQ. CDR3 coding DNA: TGTGCCAGCAGCGCCGGACTAGCGGGAATCTCCTACGAGCAGTACTTC. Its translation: CASSAGLAGISYEQYF.

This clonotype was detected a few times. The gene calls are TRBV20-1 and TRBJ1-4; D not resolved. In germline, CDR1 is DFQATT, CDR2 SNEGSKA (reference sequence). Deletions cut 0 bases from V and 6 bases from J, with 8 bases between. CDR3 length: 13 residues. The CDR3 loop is CSAREYGYEKLFF. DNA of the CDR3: TGCAGTGCTAGAGAATACGGCTATGAAAAACTGTTTTTT.

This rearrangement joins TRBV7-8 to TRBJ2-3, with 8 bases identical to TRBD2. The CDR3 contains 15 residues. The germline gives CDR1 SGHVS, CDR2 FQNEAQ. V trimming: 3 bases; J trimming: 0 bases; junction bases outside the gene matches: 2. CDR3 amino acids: CASSFSGTSTDTQYF. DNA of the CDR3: TGTGCCAGCAGCTTTAGCGGGACTAGCACAGATACGCAGTATTTT. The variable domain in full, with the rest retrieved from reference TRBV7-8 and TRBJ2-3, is GAGVSQSPRYKVAKRGQDVALRCDPISGHVSLFWYQQALGQGPEFLTYFQNEAQLDKSGLPSDRFFAERPEGSVSTLKIQRTQQEDSAVYLCASSFSGTSTDTQYFGPGTRLTVL.

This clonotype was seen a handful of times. As DNA, the CDR3 is TGTGCCAGCTCACCGTCGGGGGACAATCAGCCCCAGCATTTT. It codes for CASSPSGDNQPQHF. The V and J genes are TRBV18 and TRBJ1-5; tentatively, D is TRBD1 (5 bases). With 3 bases removed from V and 3 bases from J, the gap between germline ends came to 9 bases. The CDR3 runs to 14 residues. Germline CDR1 and CDR2: KGHSH and LQKENI.

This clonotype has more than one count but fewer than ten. The CDR3 DNA reads as TGTGCCAGCAGACCTCGGGAGATGCTAAACATTCAGTACTTC. Translation: CASRPREMLNIQYF. The gene calls are TRBV12-3 or TRBV12-4 and TRBJ2-4; D perhaps matches TRBD2 (6 bases). Trimming removed 6 bases at V and 6 bases at J, with 15 bases between. The CDR3 has 14 amino acids.

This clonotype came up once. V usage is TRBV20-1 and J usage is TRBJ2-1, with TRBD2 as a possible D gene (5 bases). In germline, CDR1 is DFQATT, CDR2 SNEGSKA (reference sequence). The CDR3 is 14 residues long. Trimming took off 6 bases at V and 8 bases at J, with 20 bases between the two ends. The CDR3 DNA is TGCAGTGCGGACGGACTTACGGTGAGGGATGAGCAGTTCTTC. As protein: CSADGLTVRDEQFF.

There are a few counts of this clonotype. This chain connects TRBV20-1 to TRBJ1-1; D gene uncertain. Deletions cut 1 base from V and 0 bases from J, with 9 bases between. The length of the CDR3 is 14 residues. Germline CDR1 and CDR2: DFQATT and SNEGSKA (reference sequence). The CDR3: CSARVAGLNTEAFF. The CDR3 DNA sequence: TGCAGTGCTAGAGTGGCGGGGTTGAACACTGAAGCTTTCTTT.

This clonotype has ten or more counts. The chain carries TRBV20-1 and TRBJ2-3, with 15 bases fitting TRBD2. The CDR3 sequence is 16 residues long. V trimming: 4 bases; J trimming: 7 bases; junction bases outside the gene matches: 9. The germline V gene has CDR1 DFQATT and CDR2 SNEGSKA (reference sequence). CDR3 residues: CSAKGLAGGRRNTQYF. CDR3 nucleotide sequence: TGCAGTGCTAAAGGACTAGCGGGAGGGCGACGGAATACGCAGTATTTT.

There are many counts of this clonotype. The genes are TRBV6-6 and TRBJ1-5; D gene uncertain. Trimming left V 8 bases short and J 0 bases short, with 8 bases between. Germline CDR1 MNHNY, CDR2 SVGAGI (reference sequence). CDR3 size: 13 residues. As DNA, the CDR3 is TGTGCCAGCGGAACGCTTAGCAATCAGCCCCAGCATTTT. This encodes CASGTLSNQPQHF.

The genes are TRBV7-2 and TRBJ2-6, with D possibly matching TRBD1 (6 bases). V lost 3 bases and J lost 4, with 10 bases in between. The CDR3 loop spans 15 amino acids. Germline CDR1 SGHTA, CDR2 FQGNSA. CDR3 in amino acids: CASSFTGTGANVLTF. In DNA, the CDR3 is TGTGCCAGCAGCTTCACAGGGACCGGGGCCAACGTCCTGACTTTC.

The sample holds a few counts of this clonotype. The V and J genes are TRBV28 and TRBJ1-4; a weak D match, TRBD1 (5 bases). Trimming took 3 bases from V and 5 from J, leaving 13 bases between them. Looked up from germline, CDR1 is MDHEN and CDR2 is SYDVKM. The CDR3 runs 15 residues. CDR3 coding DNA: TGTGCCAGCAGTTTCCTTGGGACGGTGAATGAAAAACTGTTTTTT. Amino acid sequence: CASSFLGTVNEKLFF.